The 5 T cell receptor beta chains in this list originate from one sample, sequenced in a study of long-term antiretroviral therapy in people with HIV. Version v3.0 of the immunoSEQ assay ran at survey level. Assay used: immunoSEQ multiplex PCR; TCRdb lists only in-frame clones, some missing. Here the sample spans approximately 12,000 clones, more than 75% being singletons. The sample was unsorted PBMCs, taken 8 to 8.5 years after starting antiretroviral therapy. The source is a man aged 50 to 59 with HIV.

The rearrangement links TRBV7-7 to TRBJ1-6, with TRBD1 matching over 12 bases. This CDR3 has 19 amino acids. CDR1 and CDR2 from the germline V gene are SSHAT and FNYEAQ (reference sequence). The junction had 9 bases not matched to a gene; V was cut back by 5 bases and J by 1 base. This CDR3 reads CASSPRDRGRGSYNSPLHF. The CDR3 DNA follows: TGTGCCAGCAGCCCCAGGGACAGGGGGCGAGGATCCTATAATTCACCCCTCCACTTT.

In DNA, the CDR3 is TGTGCCAGCAGTTTATCAATTGAGACAGGGGTGGCCGGGGAGCTGTTTTTT. This translates into CASSLSIETGVAGELFF. The chain links TRBV27 to TRBJ2-2; 8 bases fit TRBD1. With V trimmed by 0 bases and J by 6 bases, 9 bases remained unmatched. The V gene's germline CDR1 is MNHEY and CDR2 SMNVEV (reference sequence). The CDR3 totals 17 residues.

The rearrangement joins TRBV27 to TRBJ2-2; no definite D call. V dropped 6 bases and J dropped 1 base, with 9 bases sitting between them. CDR3 length equals 14 residues. Germline V gene lookup returns CDR1 MNHEY and CDR2 SMNVEV (reference sequence). CDR3 region: CASSLWLNTGELFF. CDR3 bases: TGTGCCAGCAGCCTGTGGTTGAACACCGGGGAGCTGTTTTTT.

This clone was seen only a few times. The chain couples TRBV25-1 to TRBJ1-3; D gene uncertain. Trimming pared 6 bases from V and 0 bases from J, leaving 6 bases between. The CDR3 is made up of 13 amino acids. CDR1 MGHDK and CDR2 SYGVNS come from the germline V gene. The CDR3: CASSKNSGNTIYF. Written as DNA, the CDR3 is TGTGCCAGCAGCAAGAACTCTGGAAACACCATATATTTT.

The CDR3 DNA reads TGTGCCAGCAGCTTAGAGGGGACCACTGAAGCTTTCTTT. Protein product: CASSLEGTTEAFF. The J gene is TRBJ1-1, the V gene TRBV7-9, with D possibly TRBD1 on 5 matching bases. This CDR3 has 13 residues. From germline, CDR1 is SEHNR and CDR2 FQNEAQ (reference sequence). V gave up 1 base and J gave up 4 bases, with 7 bases separating them.